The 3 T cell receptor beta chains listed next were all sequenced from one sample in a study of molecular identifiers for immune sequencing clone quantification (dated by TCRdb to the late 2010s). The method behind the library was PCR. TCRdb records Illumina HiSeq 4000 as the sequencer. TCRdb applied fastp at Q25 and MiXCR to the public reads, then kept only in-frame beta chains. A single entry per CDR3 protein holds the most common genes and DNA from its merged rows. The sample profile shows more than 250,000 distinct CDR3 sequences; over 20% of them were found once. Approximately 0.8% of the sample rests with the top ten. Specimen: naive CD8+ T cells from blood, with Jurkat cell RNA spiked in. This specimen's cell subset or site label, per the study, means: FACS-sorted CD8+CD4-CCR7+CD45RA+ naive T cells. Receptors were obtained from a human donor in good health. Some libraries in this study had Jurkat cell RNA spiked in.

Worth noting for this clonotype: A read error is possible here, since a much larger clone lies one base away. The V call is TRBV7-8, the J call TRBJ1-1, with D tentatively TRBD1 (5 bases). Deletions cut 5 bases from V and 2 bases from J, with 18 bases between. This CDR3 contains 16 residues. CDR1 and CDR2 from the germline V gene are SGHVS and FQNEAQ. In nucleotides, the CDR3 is TGTGCCAGCAGCCCTCTTGTGATGGGGGATAACACTGAAGCTTTCTTT. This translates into CASSPLVMGDNTEAFF.

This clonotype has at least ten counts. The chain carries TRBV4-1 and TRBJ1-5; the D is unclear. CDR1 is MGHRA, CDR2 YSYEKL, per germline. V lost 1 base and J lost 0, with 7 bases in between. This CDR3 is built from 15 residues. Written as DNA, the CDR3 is TGCGCCAGCAGCCAAGTGGCCTATAGCAATCAGCCCCAGCATTTT. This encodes CASSQVAYSNQPQHF.

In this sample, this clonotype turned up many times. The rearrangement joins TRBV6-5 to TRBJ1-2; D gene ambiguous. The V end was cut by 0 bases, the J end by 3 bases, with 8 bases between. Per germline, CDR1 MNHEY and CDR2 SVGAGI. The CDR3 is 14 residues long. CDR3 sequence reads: CASSYSSVHYGYTF. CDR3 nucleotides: TGTGCCAGCAGTTACTCGTCCGTGCACTATGGCTACACCTTC.